The T cell receptor beta chain described here comes from a study of blood T cell repertoires in COVID-19. Method: immunoSEQ multiplex PCR; TCRdb's copy keeps in-frame clones and lacks some. The sample includes some 20,000 clones, about 89% of them seen just once. From germline, CDR1 is SEHNR and CDR2 FQNEAQ (reference sequence). The CDR3 is 14 residues long. V was clipped by 5 bases and J by 0 bases, with 10 bases between them. This receptor was identified in a human donor in a cohort sampled during active COVID-19. The V gene is TRBV7-9, the J gene TRBJ1-1; D unclear. The sample comprised peripheral blood. This chain's CDR3 is CASSDTGLNTEAFF. CDR3 nucleotides: TGTGCCAGCAGCGACACTGGGTTGAACACTGAAGCTTTCTTT.